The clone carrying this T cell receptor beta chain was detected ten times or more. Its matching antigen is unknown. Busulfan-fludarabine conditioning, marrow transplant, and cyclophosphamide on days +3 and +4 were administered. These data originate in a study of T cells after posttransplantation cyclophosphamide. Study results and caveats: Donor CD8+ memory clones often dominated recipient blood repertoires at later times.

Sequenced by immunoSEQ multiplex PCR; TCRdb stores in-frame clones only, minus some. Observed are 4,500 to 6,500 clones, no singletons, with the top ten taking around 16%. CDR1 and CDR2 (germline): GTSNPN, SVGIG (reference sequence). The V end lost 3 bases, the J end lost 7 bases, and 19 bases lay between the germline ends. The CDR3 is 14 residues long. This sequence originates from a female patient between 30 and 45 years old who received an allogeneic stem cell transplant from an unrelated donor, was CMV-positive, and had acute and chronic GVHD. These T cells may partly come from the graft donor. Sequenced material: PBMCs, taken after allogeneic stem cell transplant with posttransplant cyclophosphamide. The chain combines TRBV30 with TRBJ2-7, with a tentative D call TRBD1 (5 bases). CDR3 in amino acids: CAWREPGWSWEQYF. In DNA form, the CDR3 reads TGTGCCTGGAGGGAGCCAGGGTGGTCTTGGGAGCAGTACTTC. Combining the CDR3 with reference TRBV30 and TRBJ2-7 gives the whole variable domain SQTIHQWPATLVQPVGSPLSLECTVEGTSNPNLYWYRQAAGRGLQLLFYSVGIGQISSEVPQNLSASRPQDRQFILSSKKLLLSDSGFYLCAWREPGWSWEQYFGPGTRLTVT.